The next 3 T cell receptor beta chains were all read from a single sample in a study of PD-1 blockade in classical Hodgkin lymphoma. There was relapse after autologous stem cell transplantation in every patient, and there was variation in brentuximab vedotin exposure. Assay used: immunoSEQ multiplex PCR; TCRdb lists only in-frame clones, some missing. Among over 35,000 clones listed, about 85% were seen once. The input for sequencing was peripheral blood mononuclear cells (PBMCs), taken before the second cycle of nivolumab. The receptors were gathered from a human donor with classical Hodgkin lymphoma.

This chain joins TRBV5-1 and TRBJ1-1, with D maybe TRBD1 (6 bases). CDR3 length: 14 residues. Germline loops: CDR1 SGHRS, CDR2 YFSETQ. V was shortened by 0 bases and J by 0 bases, with 6 bases between the two germline ends. In nucleotides, the CDR3 is TGCGCCAGCAGCTTGGACAGGGTGAACACTGAAGCTTTCTTT. Amino acid sequence: CASSLDRVNTEAFF.

The chain joins TRBV19 to TRBJ2-1, with TRBD2 identical over 9 bases. The CDR3 spans 15 residues. Germline CDR1 LNHDA, CDR2 SQIVND (reference sequence). V lost 4 bases to trimming and J lost 4 bases; unmatched junction nucleotides: 5. The CDR3 nucleotides read TGTGCCAGTAGTAAGGTGACTAGCGGATACAATGAGCAGTTCTTC. This translates into CASSKVTSGYNEQFF.

The chain carries TRBV29-1 and TRBJ1-2; D gene uncertain. Germline CDR1 SQVTM, CDR2 ANQGSEA. The length of the CDR3 is 12 residues. V lost 5 bases, J lost 8 bases, and 15 bases lay in between. The CDR3 sequence is CSVSEVRGGYTF. Written as DNA, the CDR3 is TGCAGCGTTTCGGAGGTGCGAGGGGGCTACACCTTC.